The entry below gives a single T cell receptor (beta chain) sequence along with its context. What it recognizes is unknown. The sample comes from a study of cytomegalovirus exposure and HLA in healthy donors. Regarding the study as a whole: Cytomegalovirus-associated TCR beta chains were listed, numbering roughly 150. Common viral pathogens seemed, in a later analysis, to connect with several of the most significant clusters.

A multiplex PCR was run with 60 Vbeta primers and 13 Jbeta primers. Profiled with immunoSEQ multiplex PCR; TCRdb holds only in-frame clones, not every one. The sample has roughly 170,000 clones, approximately 86% seen once. The germline gives CDR1 SGHTA, CDR2 FQGNSA. There are 15 residues in the CDR3. Trimming removed 2 bases from V and 7 bases from J, with 16 bases in between. The rearrangement uses TRBV7-2 and TRBJ2-3, with D perhaps TRBD1 (5 bases). The receptor comes from a male donor in good health and CMV-seronegative. Sample: PBMCs. CDR3 sequence reads: CASSLNTGTTNTQYF. The CDR3, as DNA: TGTGCCAGCAGCTTAAATACAGGAACCACTAATACGCAGTATTTT. The full variable domain, its missing parts supplied by reference TRBV7-2 and TRBJ2-3, is GAGVSQSPSNKVTEKGKDVELRCDPISGHTALYWYRQSLGQGLEFLIYFQGNSAPDKSGLPSDRFSAERTGGSVSTLTIQRTQQEDSAVYLCASSLNTGTTNTQYFGPGTRLTVL.